These 9 T cell receptor beta chains share one sample of origin, sequenced in a study of cytomegalovirus exposure and HLA in healthy donors. The study ran its PCR with 60 Vbeta and 13 Jbeta primers. Profiling relied on immunoSEQ multiplex PCR, and the TCRdb table lists in-frame clones only, not all of them. The table has 70,000 to 85,000 clones, over 60% seen once; the top ten hold 4% to 4.5%. The sequenced material came from PBMCs. Receptors originate from a male donor in good health and CMV-seropositive.

This sequence joins TRBV7-9 and TRBJ2-1; perhaps TRBD1 as D (6 bases). The ends were cut back, 5 bases at V and 5 bases at J, with 13 bases in the middle. The germline V gene encodes CDR1 SEHNR and CDR2 FQNEAQ (reference sequence). The CDR3 consists of 14 residues. DNA of the CDR3: TGTGCCAGCAGCCTCCCCGACAGGAACAATGAGCAGTTCTTC. It specifies CASSLPDRNNEQFF.

This clone was seen a handful of times. The V and J genes are TRBV23-1 and TRBJ1-4, with 9 bases fitting TRBD1. TRBV23-1 is recorded as an ORF, its role being uncertain. Losses at the gene ends were 7 bases for V and 1 base for J; bases not matched to a gene: 25. The CDR3 runs 22 residues. CDR3 protein: CASTPPRDRVIRALGTNEKLFF. CDR3 bases: TGCGCCAGCACCCCCCCGCGGGACAGGGTCATACGGGCGTTAGGAACTAATGAAAAACTGTTTTTT.

The sample holds a few counts of this clone. The gene calls are TRBV5-1 and TRBJ1-5, with D perhaps matching TRBD1 (5 bases). This CDR3 spans 13 amino acids. Trimming cost V 4 bases and J 7 bases, with 12 bases left between them. CDR1 is SGHRS and CDR2 is YFSETQ in the germline V gene. The CDR3 region has the DNA TGCGCCAGCAGCCGGGACTGGGGACAGCCCCAGCATTTT. Translation: CASSRDWGQPQHF.

The chain uses TRBV30 and TRBJ2-7; the match to TRBD1 covers 8 bases. Trimming removed 3 bases from V and 3 bases from J; junction bases left unmatched: 19. The CDR3 covers 18 residues. The V gene's germline CDR1 is GTSNPN and CDR2 SVGIG (reference sequence). In nucleotides, the CDR3 is TGTGCCTGGAGGACCAGGGGGCGTAGTGATCCCCCGTACTACGAGCAGTACTTC. Its translation: CAWRTRGRSDPPYYEQYF.

The J gene is TRBJ2-6, the V gene TRBV4-1, with TRBD2 identical over 7 bases. Germline V gene sequence: CDR1 MGHRA, CDR2 YSYEKL. CDR3 length: 16 residues. The trim removed 4 bases at V and 4 bases at J, leaving 7 bases unmatched. The CDR3 spells CASSPLGEGGANVLTF. In nucleotides, the CDR3 is TGCGCCAGCAGCCCTCTTGGGGAGGGGGGGGCCAACGTCCTGACTTTC.

The CDR3 reads CASSFGRETQYF. The CDR3 DNA reads as TGTGCCAGCAGTTTCGGGAGGGAGACCCAGTACTTC. The gene calls are TRBV28 and TRBJ2-5, with TRBD2 identical over 7 bases. J was trimmed by 5 bases and V by 3 bases; bases with no gene match: 0. Germline V gene data show CDR1 as MDHEN and CDR2 as SYDVKM. The CDR3 spans 12 residues.

The chain is built from TRBV28 and TRBJ1-1, with TRBD1 identical over 7 bases. Germline V gene data show CDR1 as MDHEN and CDR2 as SYDVKM. V was pared by 2 bases and J by 1 base, with 16 bases of the junction left unmatched. This CDR3 is built from 19 residues. Written as DNA, the CDR3 is TGTGCCAGCAGTTTAGGAGGGGGCTGGGACCTACCCCCGAACACTGAAGCTTTCTTT. Protein sequence: CASSLGGGWDLPPNTEAFF.

The chain recombines TRBV6-4 with TRBJ2-7; possible D gene TRBD2, 6 bases. The CDR3 loop spans 20 amino acids. The V gene lost 8 bases and the J gene lost 2 bases, with 34 bases spanning the gap. Germline lookup yields CDR1 MRHNA and CDR2 SNTAGT. CDR3 bases: TGTGCCAGCGTTATTACGTTAGAATCGACAGATAAGGGAGGACCCTACGAGCAGTACTTC. Translated: CASVITLESTDKGGPYEQYF.

This clone has just one count. J is TRBJ2-1 and V is TRBV5-1; the match to TRBD2 covers 9 bases. From germline, CDR1 is SGHRS and CDR2 YFSETQ. The CDR3 totals 14 residues. Unmatched junction bases numbered 3, after V lost 2 bases and J lost 6 bases. The CDR3 loop reads CASSFSGGTNEQFF. The CDR3 nucleotides are TGCGCCAGCAGCTTTAGCGGGGGCACCAATGAGCAGTTCTTC.